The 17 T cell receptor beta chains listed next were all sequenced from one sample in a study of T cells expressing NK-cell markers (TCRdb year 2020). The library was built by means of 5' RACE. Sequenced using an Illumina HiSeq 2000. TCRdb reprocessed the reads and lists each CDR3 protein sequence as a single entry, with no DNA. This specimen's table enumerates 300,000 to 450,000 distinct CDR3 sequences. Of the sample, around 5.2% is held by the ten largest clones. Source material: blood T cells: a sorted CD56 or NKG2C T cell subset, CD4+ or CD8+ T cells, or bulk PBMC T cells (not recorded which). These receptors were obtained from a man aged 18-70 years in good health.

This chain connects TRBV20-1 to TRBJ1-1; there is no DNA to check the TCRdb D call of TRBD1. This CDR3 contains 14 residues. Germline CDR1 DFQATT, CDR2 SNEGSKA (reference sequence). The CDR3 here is CSAPRTGRNTEAFF.

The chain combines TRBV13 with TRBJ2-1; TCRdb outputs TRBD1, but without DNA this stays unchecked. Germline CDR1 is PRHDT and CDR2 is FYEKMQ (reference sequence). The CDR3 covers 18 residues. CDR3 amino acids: CASSLVGGFMSSYNEQFF.

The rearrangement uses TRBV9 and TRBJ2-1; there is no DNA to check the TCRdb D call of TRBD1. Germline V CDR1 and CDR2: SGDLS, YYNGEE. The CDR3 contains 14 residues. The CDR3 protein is CASSVGGGGHEQFF.

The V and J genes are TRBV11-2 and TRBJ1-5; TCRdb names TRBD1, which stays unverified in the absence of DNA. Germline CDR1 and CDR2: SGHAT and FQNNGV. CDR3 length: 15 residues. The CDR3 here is CASSSGQGFNQPQHF. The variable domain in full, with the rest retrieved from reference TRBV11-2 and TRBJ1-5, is EAGVAQSPRYKIIEKRQSVAFWCNPISGHATLYWYQQILGQGPKLLIQFQNNGVVDDSQLPKDRFSAERLKGVDSTLKIQPAKLEDSAVYLCASSSGQGFNQPQHFGDGTRLSIL.

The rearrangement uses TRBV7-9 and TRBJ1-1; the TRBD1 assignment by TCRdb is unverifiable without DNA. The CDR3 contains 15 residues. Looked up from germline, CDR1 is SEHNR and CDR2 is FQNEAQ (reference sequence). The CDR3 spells CASSRWGQGVTEAFF.

The CDR3 sequence is CASSVSPATRFTEAFF. V usage is TRBV9 and J usage is TRBJ1-1. There are 16 residues in the CDR3. The germline V gene has CDR1 SGDLS and CDR2 YYNGEE.

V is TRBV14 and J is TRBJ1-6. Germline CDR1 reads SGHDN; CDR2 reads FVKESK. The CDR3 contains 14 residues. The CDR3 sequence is CASSHGTYNSPLHF.

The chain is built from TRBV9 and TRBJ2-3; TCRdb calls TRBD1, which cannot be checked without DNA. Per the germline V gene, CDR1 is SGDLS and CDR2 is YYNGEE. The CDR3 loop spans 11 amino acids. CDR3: CASSVGPLQYF.

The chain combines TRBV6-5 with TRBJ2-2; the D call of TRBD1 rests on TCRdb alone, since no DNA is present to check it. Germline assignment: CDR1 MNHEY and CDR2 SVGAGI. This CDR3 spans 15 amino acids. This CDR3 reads CASSYGTGGTGELFF.

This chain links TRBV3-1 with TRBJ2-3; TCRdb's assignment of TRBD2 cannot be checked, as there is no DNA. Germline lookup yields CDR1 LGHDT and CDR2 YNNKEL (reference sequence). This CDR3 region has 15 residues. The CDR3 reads CASSSGTSFTDTQYF.

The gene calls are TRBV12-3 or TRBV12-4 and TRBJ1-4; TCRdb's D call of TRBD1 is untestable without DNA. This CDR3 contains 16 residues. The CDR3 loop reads CASSRGPGTGYGKLFF.

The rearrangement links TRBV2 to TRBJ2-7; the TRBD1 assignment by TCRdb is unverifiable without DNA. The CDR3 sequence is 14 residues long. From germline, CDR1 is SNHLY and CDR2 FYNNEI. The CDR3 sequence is CASSETYRAYEQYF.

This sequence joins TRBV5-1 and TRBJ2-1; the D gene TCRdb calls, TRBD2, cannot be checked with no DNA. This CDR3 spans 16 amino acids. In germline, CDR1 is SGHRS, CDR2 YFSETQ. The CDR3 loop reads CASSLEGLARNNEQFF.

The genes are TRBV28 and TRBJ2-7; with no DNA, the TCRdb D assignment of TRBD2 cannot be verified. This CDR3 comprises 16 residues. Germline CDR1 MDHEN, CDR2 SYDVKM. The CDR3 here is CASGRLAGGHIGEQYF.

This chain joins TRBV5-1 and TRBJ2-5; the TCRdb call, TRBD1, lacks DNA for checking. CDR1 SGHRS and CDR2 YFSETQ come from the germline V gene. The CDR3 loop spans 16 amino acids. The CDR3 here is CASSPTGTGGLETQYF. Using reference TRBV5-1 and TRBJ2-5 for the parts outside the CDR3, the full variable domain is KAGVTQTPRYLIKTRGQQVTLSCSPISGHRSVSWYQQTPGQGLQFLFEYFSETQRNKGNFPGRFSGRQFSNSRSEMNVSTLELGDSALYLCASSPTGTGGLETQYFGPGTRLLVL.

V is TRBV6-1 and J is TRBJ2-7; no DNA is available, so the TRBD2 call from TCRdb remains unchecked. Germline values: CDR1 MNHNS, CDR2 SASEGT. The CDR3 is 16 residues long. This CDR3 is CASSPFGFGGDYEQYF.

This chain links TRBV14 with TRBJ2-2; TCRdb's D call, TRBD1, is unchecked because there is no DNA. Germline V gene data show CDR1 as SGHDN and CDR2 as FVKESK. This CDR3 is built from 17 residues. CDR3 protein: CASSQEWRGPGPGELFF.